This entry lists 25 T cell receptor beta chains sequenced from one sample in a study of STAT5B mutations in CD4+ large granular lymphocyte leukemia. Produced via immunoSEQ multiplex PCR; TCRdb's table is partial and in-frame only. The sample has tens of thousands of clones; around 70% are singletons. The sample taken for sequencing was CD4+ T cells from blood buffy coats. Receptors were obtained from a human donor in good health.

This clone was observed a few times. This rearrangement joins TRBV14 to TRBJ2-5, with 11 nucleotides matching TRBD1. V lost 4 bases, J lost 1 base, and 11 bases stayed unmatched. Germline V gene data show CDR1 as SGHDN and CDR2 as FVKESK. CDR3 length: 18 amino acids. As DNA, the CDR3 is TGTGCCAGCAGCCCTTTACCGGGACAGGGGGTTTTCCAAGAGACCCAGTACTTC. This codes for CASSPLPGQGVFQETQYF.

CDR3 nucleotides: TGTGCCAGCAGCCAAGATGGAGTCGACAGGCACTACACCTTC. It encodes CASSQDGVDRHYTF. V usage is TRBV4-2 and J usage is TRBJ1-2; a weak D match, TRBD1 (6 bases). Trimming cost V 0 bases and J 10 bases, with 15 bases left between them. The CDR3 consists of 14 residues. Germline-derived CDR1 and CDR2 are LGHNA and YNFKEQ.

This chain uses TRBV7-2 with TRBJ1-3; D call uncertain. Germline V lookup: CDR1 SGHTA, CDR2 FQGNSA. Trimming took 5 bases from V and 5 from J, leaving 7 bases between them. The CDR3 is 12 amino acids. For the CDR3, the DNA is TGTGCCAGCAGCACTCCGCGAAACACCATATATTTT. The encoded protein is CASSTPRNTIYF.

The rearrangement uses TRBV6-6 and TRBJ2-3; the D gene is possibly TRBD1 (7 bases). Germline V gene sequence: CDR1 MNHNY, CDR2 SVGAGI (reference sequence). Trimming removed 7 bases at V and 11 bases at J, with 28 bases between. There are 16 residues in the CDR3. The CDR3 loop is CASTDGSRQGNRGQYF. The CDR3 region has the DNA TGTGCCAGCACCGACGGGAGTCGACAGGGAAATAGAGGGCAGTATTTT.

This chain joins TRBV19 and TRBJ2-5, with TRBD2 matching over 7 bases. Germline values: CDR1 LNHDA, CDR2 SQIVND (reference sequence). This CDR3 is built from 15 residues. V trimming: 5 bases; J trimming: 0 bases; junction bases outside the gene matches: 6. The DNA for the CDR3 is TGTGCCAGTAGTTCGAGCGGGGCGTACCAAGAGACCCAGTACTTC. Its translation: CASSSSGAYQETQYF. The full variable domain, its missing parts supplied by reference TRBV19 and TRBJ2-5, is DGGITQSPKYLFRKEGQNVTLSCEQNLNHDAMYWYRQDPGQGLRLIYYSQIVNDFQKGDIAEGYSVSREKKESFPLTVTSAQKNPTAFYLCASSSSGAYQETQYFGPGTRLLVL.

V is TRBV11-2 and J is TRBJ2-2; D gene ambiguous. CDR3 size: 15 residues. Germline V gene lookup returns CDR1 SGHAT and CDR2 FQNNGV. V was pared by 1 base and J by 5 bases, with 11 bases between. The CDR3 nucleotides are TGTGCCAGCAGCTTAGGTGTGACACTTACCGGGGAGCTGTTTTTT. Its translation: CASSLGVTLTGELFF.

The rearrangement joins TRBV15 to TRBJ1-5; 9 bases align to TRBD1. V lost 2 bases to trimming and J lost 3 bases; unmatched junction nucleotides: 11. CDR1 and CDR2 (germline): LNHNV, YYDKDF (reference sequence). The CDR3 runs 18 residues. Here the CDR3 DNA reads TGTGCCACCAGCAGACAAACGACAGGGGGGATCTTCAATCAGCCCCAGCATTTT. It codes for CATSRQTTGGIFNQPQHF.

This chain connects TRBV9 to TRBJ1-2, with D uncertain. Deletions cut 0 bases from V and 4 bases from J, with 10 bases between. Germline V gene sequence: CDR1 SGDLS, CDR2 YYNGEE. This CDR3 region has 14 residues. CDR3 loop: CASSVALGSYGYTF. The CDR3 bases are TGTGCCAGCAGCGTAGCTCTCGGATCCTATGGCTACACCTTC. The full variable domain, rest sourced from reference TRBV9 and TRBJ1-2, is DSGVTQTPKHLITATGQRVTLRCSPRSGDLSVYWYQQSLDQGLQFLIQYYNGEERAKGNILERFSAQQFPDLHSELNLSSLELGDSALYFCASSVALGSYGYTFGSGTRLTVV.

This clone was observed once. The rearrangement links TRBV2 to TRBJ2-3, with TRBD2 identical over 8 bases. The germline gives CDR1 SNHLY, CDR2 FYNNEI. The CDR3 totals 15 residues. With V trimmed by 2 bases and J by 3 bases, 4 bases remained unmatched. As DNA, the CDR3 is TGTGCCAGCAGTGAAAGCGGGGGCAGGACAGATACGCAGTATTTT. Translating it yields CASSESGGRTDTQYF.

V usage is TRBV20-1 and J usage is TRBJ1-3; D is unresolved. The germline V gene has CDR1 DFQATT and CDR2 SNEGSKA (reference sequence). Trimming took 4 bases from V and 3 from J, leaving 4 bases between them. The CDR3 length is 11 residues. For the CDR3, the DNA is TGCAGTGCTAAGGGTGGAAACACCATATATTTT. Amino acids: CSAKGGNTIYF.

This chain joins TRBV2 and TRBJ2-7, with TRBD2 matching over 11 bases. V lost 1 base and J lost 10; bases outside the gene matches: 3. The CDR3 has 13 residues. Germline assignment: CDR1 SNHLY and CDR2 FYNNEI. In DNA, the CDR3 is TGTGCCAGCAGTGAAGTAGCGGGGGGGTATCAGTACTTC. Translated, it gives CASSEVAGGYQYF.

The CDR3 bases are TGTGCCAGCAGCGTAGTTGGGGGGGCCGCCGGGGAGCTGTTTTTT. Protein product: CASSVVGGAAGELFF. The J gene is TRBJ2-2, the V gene TRBV9; possibly TRBD2 for D (7 bases). Germline-derived CDR1 and CDR2 are SGDLS and YYNGEE. V gave up 0 bases and J gave up 6 bases, with 12 bases separating them. The CDR3 runs 15 residues.

This clone was detected a few times. V is TRBV11-1 and J is TRBJ1-6; no definite D call. This CDR3 is 17 amino acids long. Per the germline V gene, CDR1 is SGHAT and CDR2 is FQDESV (reference sequence). The V end was cut by 2 bases, the J end by 0 bases, with 11 bases between. CDR3 sequence (DNA): TGTGCCAGCAGCTTAAGGGCGGAAAGCTCCTATAATTCACCCCTCCACTTT. Encoded protein: CASSLRAESSYNSPLHF. Using reference TRBV11-1 and TRBJ1-6 for the parts outside the CDR3, the full variable domain is EAEVAQSPRYKITEKSQAVAFWCDPISGHATLYWYRQILGQGPELLVQFQDESVVDDSQLPKDRFSAERLKGVDSTLKIQPAELGDSAMYLCASSLRAESSYNSPLHFGNGTRLTVT.

This clone was seen more than once but under ten times. The CDR3 spells CASSPGQGNTEAFF. The CDR3 DNA sequence: TGCGCCAGCAGTCCTGGACAGGGGAACACTGAAGCTTTCTTT. This chain connects TRBV10-2 to TRBJ1-1; 8 positions match TRBD1. Germline V lookup: CDR1 WSHSY, CDR2 SAAADI. The V gene end was trimmed by 5 bases and the J gene end by 1 base; junction bases not matched to a gene: 3. The CDR3 runs to 14 residues.

The chain is built from TRBV10-2 and TRBJ1-1; D might be TRBD1 (6 bases). With 4 bases removed from V and 4 bases from J, the gap between germline ends came to 10 bases. CDR3 length: 13 residues. Germline CDR1 WSHSY, CDR2 SAAADI. DNA for the CDR3: TGCGCCAGCAGTGTCAAGGACAGCACTGAAGCTTTCTTT. Its translation is CASSVKDSTEAFF.

The chain combines TRBV5-4 with TRBJ2-5; D is undetermined. Trimming took off 0 bases at V and 4 bases at J, with 16 bases between the two ends. The CDR3 covers 16 residues. CDR1 SGHNT and CDR2 YYREEE come from the germline V gene (reference sequence). The DNA for the CDR3 is TGTGCCAGCAGCTTGGAGCCATGGACGCGGCCAGAGACCCAGTACTTC. This sequence encodes CASSLEPWTRPETQYF.

This clone was found a few times. The chain recombines TRBV28 with TRBJ1-2; 7 positions match TRBD1. CDR1 is MDHEN and CDR2 is SYDVKM in the germline V gene. Germline trimming cut 4 bases from V and 7 bases from J; bases unmatched to any gene: 6. The CDR3 sequence is 13 residues long. DNA for the CDR3: TGTGCCAGCAGTTCGACAGGGCCTTTTGGCTACACCTTC. It encodes CASSSTGPFGYTF.

This clone was observed a few times. V gene TRBV19 combines with J gene TRBJ2-1; D might be TRBD1 (6 bases). The CDR3 spans 13 residues. V gave up 7 bases and J gave up 7 bases, with 14 bases separating them. CDR1 and CDR2 (germline): LNHDA, SQIVND (reference sequence). CDR3 nucleotide sequence: TGTGCCAGTACTTTGGACAGCGATAATGAGCAGTTCTTC. This sequence encodes CASTLDSDNEQFF.

The chain is built from TRBV5-5 and TRBJ1-6; D is possibly TRBD1 (6 bases). The germline V gene encodes CDR1 SGHKS and CDR2 YYEKEE (reference sequence). The CDR3 runs 13 residues. V lost 1 base and J lost 13, with 12 bases in between. The CDR3 DNA is TGTGCCAGCAGCTTGACAGGGTTTTCCCCCCTCCACTTT. Its protein product is CASSLTGFSPLHF.

The rearrangement joins TRBV25-1 to TRBJ1-2, with 12 bases identical to TRBD1. The CDR3 length is 18 residues. Germline CDR1 reads MGHDK; CDR2 reads SYGVNS. V shed 5 bases, J shed 4 bases, and the junction held 14 bases outside the gene matches. CDR3 bases: TGTGCCAGCAGTCCTTTCGGGACAGGGGGCCGCCAATCCTATGGCTACACCTTC. Translation gives CASSPFGTGGRQSYGYTF.

In this sample, this clone turned up a few times. The chain has TRBV30 and TRBJ1-6, with D possibly being TRBD1 (5 bases). The germline V gene encodes CDR1 GTSNPN and CDR2 SVGIG (reference sequence). This CDR3 comprises 14 residues. V shed 5 bases and J shed 5 bases, with 13 bases lying between them. The CDR3 is CAWERGRDNSPLHF. For the CDR3, the DNA is TGTGCCTGGGAGAGGGGCAGGGATAATTCACCCCTCCACTTT.

This chain connects TRBV10-3 to TRBJ2-2; unclear D gene. The CDR3 spans 14 residues. With 3 bases removed from V and 4 bases from J, the gap between germline ends came to 9 bases. The V gene's germline CDR1 is ENHRY and CDR2 SYGVKD. The CDR3 DNA reads as TGTGCCATCAGTGATATAACAGTCACCGGGGAGCTGTTTTTT. Residues: CAISDITVTGELFF.

The chain employs TRBV5-1 and TRBJ2-3, with 13 positions matching TRBD2. This CDR3 comprises 17 residues. V shed 4 bases and J 5 bases; nucleotides not matched to a gene: 10. Germline CDR1 is SGHRS and CDR2 is YFSETQ. CDR3 nucleotide sequence: TGCGCCAGCAGCCCGAGGACTAGCGGGGGCCTCAGAGATACGCAGTATTTT. Its translation: CASSPRTSGGLRDTQYF.

This rearrangement joins TRBV2 to TRBJ2-1, with TRBD1 matching 8 bases. The CDR3 is made up of 12 amino acids. V was pared by 7 bases and J by 9 bases, with 5 bases of the junction left unmatched. Germline-derived CDR1 and CDR2 are SNHLY and FYNNEI. The CDR3 sequence is CASNQGQGEQFF. The CDR3 DNA reads as TGTGCCAGCAACCAAGGACAGGGTGAGCAGTTCTTC.

J is TRBJ2-2 and V is TRBV6-1, with 8 bases lining up with TRBD1. Germline CDR1 MNHNS, CDR2 SASEGT. The CDR3 extends over 16 amino acids. Unmatched junction bases numbered 9, after V lost 4 bases and J lost 5 bases. This CDR3 is CASSVTGTGGTGELFF. CDR3 bases: TGTGCCAGCAGTGTAACCGGGACAGGAGGGACCGGGGAGCTGTTTTTT.